The 11 T cell receptor beta chains below come from one sample, sequenced in a study of blood T cells in healthy people across ages. Using a J-beta primer mix together with a sample-barcoded 5' primer, a second PCR was run for roughly 6 to 12 cycles. TCRdb re-derived calls from the 5' RACE reads in MiXCR, one entry per CDR3 protein. The table lists 980,000 or so distinct CDR3 sequences, around 48% of them singletons. Source material: blood. These receptors were taken from a man aged 25-45 years in good health.

This chain connects TRBV20-1 to TRBJ1-1; possible D gene TRBD1, 5 bases. Germline CDR1 DFQATT, CDR2 SNEGSKA (reference sequence). This CDR3 is built from 15 residues. Trimming stripped 0 bases from V and 3 bases from J, with 14 bases between. The CDR3 sequence is CSARDRAGPYTEAFF. For the CDR3, the DNA is TGCAGTGCTAGAGATCGGGCAGGGCCCTACACTGAAGCTTTCTTT.

This clonotype appeared once. This rearrangement joins TRBV6-5 to TRBJ2-1; perhaps TRBD1 as D (6 bases). The better agreement between TRBJ2-7 and the DNA end casts doubt on the J call. Germline values: CDR1 MNHEY, CDR2 SVGAGI. CDR3 size: 15 residues. The CDR3 region is CASSISMVQGSEQYF. In DNA, the CDR3 is TGTGCCAGCAGTATATCCATGGTACAGGGCTCCGAGCAGTACTTC.

The rearrangement uses TRBV27 and TRBJ2-1; a weak D match, TRBD2 (6 bases). The germline gives CDR1 MNHEY, CDR2 SMNVEV (reference sequence). V lost 6 bases and J lost 6, with 21 bases in between. The CDR3 is 16 amino acids. The CDR3 bases are TGTGCCAGCAGGGGGGAGGATGGACATCCCATCAATGAGCAGTTCTTC. Protein sequence: CASRGEDGHPINEQFF.

The chain carries TRBV5-1 and TRBJ1-2; no reliable D call. This CDR3 contains 14 residues. V shed 3 bases and J shed 8 bases, with 17 bases lying between them. The germline V gene has CDR1 SGHRS and CDR2 YFSETQ. CDR3 sequence: CASSSRGRAAGYTF. CDR3 sequence (DNA): TGCGCCAGCAGCTCCCGGGGAAGGGCGGCGGGCTACACCTTC. Supplemented by reference TRBV5-1 and TRBJ1-2, the full variable domain reads KAGVTQTPRYLIKTRGQQVTLSCSPISGHRSVSWYQQTPGQGLQFLFEYFSETQRNKGNFPGRFSGRQFSNSRSEMNVSTLELGDSALYLCASSSRGRAAGYTFGSGTRLTVV.

This clonotype was seen a few times. The V and J genes are TRBV5-1 and TRBJ2-7; D is perhaps TRBD2 (5 bases). Germline values: CDR1 SGHRS, CDR2 YFSETQ. Trimming left V 3 bases short and J 5 bases short, with 18 bases between. The CDR3 totals 15 residues. This CDR3 reads CASSSSRGSSNEQYF. The CDR3 nucleotides are TGCGCCAGCAGCTCCTCTAGAGGGAGTTCCAACGAGCAGTACTTC.

This clonotype turned up a few times. V usage is TRBV9 and J usage is TRBJ2-7; D tentatively fits TRBD1 or TRBD2 (5 bases each). The V gene lost 0 bases and the J gene lost 3 bases, with 16 bases spanning the gap. This CDR3 region has 16 residues. Per the germline V gene, CDR1 is SGDLS and CDR2 is YYNGEE. The CDR3 nucleotides read TGTGCCAGCAGCGTAGGTGGAAAAATGAGGGGCTACGAGCAGTACTTC. Its protein product is CASSVGGKMRGYEQYF.

The chain couples TRBV6-6 to TRBJ2-1; tentatively, D is TRBD1 (7 bases). The length of the CDR3 is 13 residues. Germline V gene data show CDR1 as MNHNY and CDR2 as SVGAGI (reference sequence). Trimming cost V 5 bases and J 8 bases, with 13 bases left between them. The CDR3 region is CASSAGGYHEQFF. DNA of the CDR3: TGTGCCAGCAGTGCAGGGGGGTACCATGAGCAGTTCTTC.

The chain joins TRBV4-3 to TRBJ2-7; D not certain. Trimming stripped 0 bases from V and 7 bases from J, with 13 bases between. Germline-derived CDR1 and CDR2 are LGHNA and YSLEER. This CDR3 has 14 amino acids. The CDR3 DNA is TGCGCCAGCAGCCAAGATGCCCGGGCGCGGGAGCAGTACTTC. Its translation: CASSQDARAREQYF.

This clonotype was picked up a small number of times. The DNA is omitted, as the CDR3 cannot be located on it reliably, and the CDR3 follows TCRdb's listing. V usage is TRBV28 and J usage is TRBJ2-3. In germline, CDR1 is MDHEN, CDR2 SYDVKM. The CDR3 is 15 amino acids long, termini counted. CDR3 sequence: CASSTSKADTDTQYF.

The chain carries TRBV30 and TRBJ1-1; 7 nucleotides align to TRBD1. CDR3 size: 11 residues. The J segment lost 12 bases and the V segment lost 3 bases, leaving 7 bases of the junction unmatched. The germline V gene has CDR1 GTSNPN and CDR2 SVGIG (reference sequence). CDR3 DNA: TGTGCCTGGAGCGTAGGGGGCTCGACTTTCTTT. Translating gives CAWSVGGSTFF.

J is TRBJ2-3 and V is TRBV7-2; 13 nucleotides agree with TRBD2. CDR1 and CDR2 from the germline V gene are SGHTA and FQGNSA. The CDR3 contains 17 residues. The V gene end was trimmed by 2 bases and the J gene end by 3 bases; junction bases not matched to a gene: 5. The CDR3 nucleotides read TGTGCCAGCAGCTTAACTAGCGGGGGGGCCCGGACAGATACGCAGTATTTT. It encodes CASSLTSGGARTDTQYF.